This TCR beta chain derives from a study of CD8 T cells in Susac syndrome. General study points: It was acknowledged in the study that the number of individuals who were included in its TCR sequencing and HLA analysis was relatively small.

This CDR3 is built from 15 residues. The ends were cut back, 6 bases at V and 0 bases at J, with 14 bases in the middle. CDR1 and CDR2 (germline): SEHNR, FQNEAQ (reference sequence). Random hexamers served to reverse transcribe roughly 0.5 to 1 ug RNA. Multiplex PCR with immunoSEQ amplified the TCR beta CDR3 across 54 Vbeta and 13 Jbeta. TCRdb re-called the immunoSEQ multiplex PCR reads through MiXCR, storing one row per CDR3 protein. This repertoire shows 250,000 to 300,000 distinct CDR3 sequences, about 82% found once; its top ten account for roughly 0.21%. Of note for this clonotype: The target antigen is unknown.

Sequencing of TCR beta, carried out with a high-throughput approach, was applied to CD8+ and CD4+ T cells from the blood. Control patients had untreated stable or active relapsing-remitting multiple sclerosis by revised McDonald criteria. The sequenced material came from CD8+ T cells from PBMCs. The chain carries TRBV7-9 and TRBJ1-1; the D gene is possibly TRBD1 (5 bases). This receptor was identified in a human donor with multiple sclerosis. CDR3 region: CASSQTGTVNTEAFF. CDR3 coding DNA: TGTGCCAGCAGTCAAACCGGGACGGTGAACACTGAAGCTTTCTTT.